These 16 T cell receptor beta chains share one sample of origin, sequenced in a study of blood T cells in healthy people across ages. Primers used in a second PCR of roughly 6 to 11 cycles were a sample-barcoded 5' primer and a J-beta primer mix. TCRdb redid the calling of the 5' RACE reads with MiXCR, one entry per CDR3 protein. The data show about 640,000 distinct CDR3 sequences, around 54% seen once. The specimen sequenced was blood. These receptors originate from a man in his fifties or sixties in good health.

The CDR3 spells CASSPVTAVGGGETQYF. In DNA form, the CDR3 reads TGTGCCAGCAGCCCGGTGACCGCAGTGGGGGGCGGTGAGACCCAGTACTTC. V is TRBV11-2 and J is TRBJ2-5; D might be TRBD1 or TRBD2, each matching 6 bases. CDR1 is SGHAT, CDR2 FQNNGV, per germline. CDR3 length equals 17 residues. V lost 5 bases, J lost 5 bases, and 24 bases lay in between.

The chain has TRBV27 and TRBJ1-1; D is unclear. CDR3 length equals 12 residues. V lost 2 bases and J lost 10, with 11 bases in between. The germline V gene has CDR1 MNHEY and CDR2 SMNVEV (reference sequence). This CDR3 reads CASSLPGMAAFF. The CDR3 DNA follows: TGTGCCAGCAGTTTACCGGGAATGGCAGCTTTCTTT.

This clonotype was picked up many times. A read error may explain this, as a much larger clone is one base away. The chain links TRBV29-1 to TRBJ2-7, with 9 positions matching TRBD2. In germline, CDR1 is SQVTM, CDR2 ANQGSEA. V dropped 1 base and J dropped 7; count of bases not matched to a gene: 8. The CDR3 is 14 residues long. Here the CDR3 DNA reads TGCAGCGTTGAAGGGCGGGGGGGCGACTATGAGCAGTACTTC. Protein sequence: CSVEGRGGDYEQYF.

The chain combines TRBV29-1 with TRBJ2-3, with 10 bases that match TRBD2. The CDR3 loop spans 12 amino acids. V dropped 4 bases and J dropped 5; count of bases not matched to a gene: 0. Germline CDR1 and CDR2: SQVTM and ANQGSEA. The DNA for the CDR3 is TGCAGCGTTGGACTAGCGGGAGATACGCAGTATTTT. Its protein product is CSVGLAGDTQYF.

A note on this clonotype: The junction shows a germline mismatch at one end, possibly a read error. The V call is TRBV20-1, the J call TRBJ2-2; D is unresolved. Germline CDR1 is DFQATT and CDR2 is SNEGSKA (reference sequence). CDR3 length: 12 residues. This CDR3 reads CSARFGAGELFF. CDR3 sequence (DNA): TGTAGTGCTAGATTTGGGGCCGGGGAGCTGTTTTTT.

The V gene is TRBV7-3, the J gene TRBJ1-2; D possibly corresponds to TRBD1 (5 bases). Trimming removed 1 base from V and 8 bases from J, with 11 bases in between. The CDR3 is 13 amino acids. Looked up from germline, CDR1 is SGHTA and CDR2 is FQGTGA. CDR3 region: CASSLRDGEGYTF. CDR3 nucleotides: TGTGCCAGCAGCTTAAGGGACGGGGAAGGCTACACCTTC.

The V gene is TRBV10-1, the J gene TRBJ2-1; 10 nucleotides agree with TRBD2. Germline V gene data show CDR1 as WNHNN and CDR2 as SYGVQD (reference sequence). The CDR3 runs to 15 residues. V gave up 4 bases and J gave up 5 bases; unmatched junction bases: 5. CDR3 nucleotides: TGCGCCAGCAGTGGGACTAGCGGTTGGAACAATGAGCAGTTCTTC. Its translation is CASSGTSGWNNEQFF.

The chain has TRBV6-6 and TRBJ1-2; TRBD1 is a possible D gene (5 bases). Germline loops: CDR1 MNHNY, CDR2 SVGAGI (reference sequence). With 4 bases removed from V and 8 bases from J, the gap between germline ends came to 8 bases. CDR3 length: 11 amino acids. CDR3 nucleotide sequence: TGTGCCAGCAGTTGGGACGGGGGCTACACCTTC. It translates to CASSWDGGYTF.

The chain carries TRBV11-2 and TRBJ2-1; 8 nucleotides agree with TRBD2. Germline loops: CDR1 SGHAT, CDR2 FQNNGV. The CDR3 sequence is 16 residues long. V dropped 6 bases and J dropped 0; count of bases not matched to a gene: 7. In nucleotides, the CDR3 is TGTGCCAGCAGTAAACCGGGGGGGGGCTCCTACAATGAGCAGTTCTTC. Protein product: CASSKPGGGSYNEQFF.

The chain combines TRBV6-2 or TRBV6-3 with TRBJ2-1, with 9 bases matching TRBD1. The CDR3 has 14 residues. J lost 8 bases, V lost 10 bases, and 12 bases had no gene match. CDR1 and CDR2 (germline): MNHEY, SVGEGT. The CDR3 coding sequence is TGTGCCACCTCGGGGGACAGGGTAGTCGATGAGCAGTTCTTC. It is translated as CATSGDRVVDEQFF.

The chain recombines TRBV4-2 with TRBJ2-2; perhaps TRBD2 as D (7 bases). The CDR3 contains 16 residues. The V gene lost 5 bases and the J gene lost 5 bases, with 18 bases spanning the gap. Germline CDR1 and CDR2: LGHNA and YNFKEQ. In nucleotides, the CDR3 is TGTGCCAGCAGCTATAGGGGGACTACCGGAACCGGGGAGCTGTTTTTT. This encodes CASSYRGTTGTGELFF.

This clonotype turned up a few times. The J gene is TRBJ2-4, the V gene TRBV2; D possibly corresponds to TRBD2 (6 bases). With the DNA end fitting TRBJ2-5 better, the J assignment may be wrong. Germline V gene data show CDR1 as SNHLY and CDR2 as FYNNEI. The CDR3 length is 15 residues. Here the CDR3 DNA reads TGTGCCAGCACCGACGTGGGGATGGGGGGTGAGACCCAGTACTTC. Translated, it gives CASTDVGMGGETQYF.

The chain joins TRBV6-2 or TRBV6-3 to TRBJ2-4; no reliable D call. This CDR3 comprises 17 residues. From germline, CDR1 is MNHEY and CDR2 SVGEGT. V was clipped by 0 bases and J by 3 bases, with 15 bases between them. The CDR3 nucleotides are TGTGCCAGCAGTTACTCGTTCCTCCAGAAGGGCAAAAACATTCAGTACTTC. It encodes CASSYSFLQKGKNIQYF.

This clonotype was recorded only once. The CDR3 bases are TGTGCCAGCAGCTTATTATGGGGTCCTGGGAACACTGAAGCTTTCTTT. This sequence encodes CASSLLWGPGNTEAFF. The chain combines TRBV11-2 with TRBJ1-1; D unclear. The ends were cut back, 2 bases at V and 1 base at J, with 14 bases in the middle. This CDR3 comprises 16 residues. Germline lookup yields CDR1 SGHAT and CDR2 FQNNGV.

This clonotype was detected a few times. The chain couples TRBV29-1 to TRBJ2-1, with 12 positions matching TRBD2. Germline V lookup: CDR1 SQVTM, CDR2 ANQGSEA. The CDR3 has 16 amino acids. The junction had 16 bases not matched to a gene; V was cut back by 4 bases and J by 12 bases. The CDR3 is CSVGFRTTSGGSGQFF. DNA of the CDR3: TGCAGCGTTGGGTTTCGCACGACTAGCGGGGGTTCGGGGCAGTTCTTC.

This sequence joins TRBV7-7 and TRBJ1-3; D remains unclear. The CDR3 has 19 residues. The germline V gene encodes CDR1 SSHAT and CDR2 FNYEAQ (reference sequence). V was cut by 5 bases and J by 0 bases, with 23 bases left in between. The CDR3 here is CASSPPETPFLDSGNTIYF. CDR3 bases: TGTGCCAGCAGCCCCCCCGAGACGCCGTTTTTAGACTCTGGAAACACCATATATTTT.